This T cell receptor (beta chain) was captured in a study of cytomegalovirus exposure and HLA in healthy donors. This CDR3 region has 17 residues. V shed 3 bases and J 3 bases; nucleotides not matched to a gene: 7. Germline CDR1 is SNHLY and CDR2 is FYNNEI. Data came from immunoSEQ multiplex PCR; TCRdb stores just in-frame clones and leaves some out. The data contain 150,000 to 200,000 clones, roughly nine tenths of them singletons. The receptor was isolated from a man under 40 in good health and CMV-seropositive. Sequencing was performed on PBMCs. V is TRBV2 and J is TRBJ2-3; 12 bases map to TRBD1. This chain's CDR3 is CASSDWDRGLRTDTQYF. As DNA, the CDR3 is TGTGCCAGCAGTGATTGGGACAGGGGGCTCCGGACAGATACGCAGTATTTT.